The clone carrying this TCR beta chain was seen only once. Its cognate antigen is unknown. The sample belongs to a study of T cell responses to AZD1222 COVID-19 vaccine. General study findings and limits: Possibly, clonal diversity was underestimated; donors were largely white British and included more females. Spike-spanning, vaccine-associated CD4 TCRs were dominant at 160-218 and 743-854. Two AZD1222 doses significantly raised spike-specific TCR breadth and depth over controls.

TCRdb's copy holds only in-frame clones and misses some; the assay was immunoSEQ multiplex PCR. This table holds 15,000 to 20,000 clones, 85% to 90% found once. The source of this sequence is an adult who received the AZD1222 COVID-19 vaccine. The sample here was peripheral blood, taken 28 days after the second AZD1222 dose.

The CDR3 loop is CASSLGPGTRNTGELFF. In nucleotides, the CDR3 is TGTGCCAGCAGCTTAGGTCCCGGGACCCGGAACACCGGGGAGCTGTTTTTT. The chain carries TRBV11-2 and TRBJ2-2; D may be TRBD1 or TRBD2 (5 bases each). CDR1 SGHAT and CDR2 FQNNGV come from the germline V gene. The CDR3 runs to 17 residues. V gave up 1 base and J gave up 1 base, with 13 bases separating them.